This is a list of T cell receptor beta chains from one sample in a study of Ad26.COV2.S vaccination and SARS-CoV-2 variants. TCRdb's table, derived via immunoSEQ multiplex PCR, lists solely in-frame clones and lacks some. The data contain about 350,000 clones, approximately 90% of them singletons. The material was peripheral blood, obtained in a trial of Ad26.COV2.S vaccine versus placebo. All receptors derive from a person between 18 and 60 years old who received the Ad26.COV2.S COVID-19 vaccine or a placebo. CDR3s include the opening cysteine and the closing phenylalanine or tryptophan. D genes are given only for firm matches. Rows may omit the clone size; those that give it use once, few, many or a size class.

. . TRBJ1-1 TRBV24-1 TGTGCCACCAGTGATTTGAAACGGACAGTCTTGAACACTGAAGCTTTCTTT CATSDLKRTVLNTEAFF
few TRBD1 TRBJ2-1 TRBV7-2 TGTGCCAGCAGCTTCCGACAGGGCCGCTACAATGAGCAGTTCTTC CASSFRQGRYNEQFF
. TRBD1 TRBJ2-2 TRBV6-6 TGTGCCAGCAGTTCTCCGACAGGGACGAACACCGGGGAGCTGTTTTTT CASSSPTGTNTGELFF
. . TRBJ2-3 TRBV4-2 TGTGCCAGCAGCCAAGCCTACGTGGTACCGCAGTATTTT CASSQAYVVPQYF
. . TRBJ1-4 TRBV19 TGTGCCAGTAGTATAGCGGGAATTAGTGAAAAACTGTTTTTT CASSIAGISEKLFF
. TRBD1 TRBJ2-5 TRBV19 TGTGCCAGTAGTAAGCAGGGGGTAAAGGAGACCCAGTACTTC CASSKQGVKETQYF
. . TRBJ1-6 TRBV20-1 TGCAGTGCTTATCGTTCACCCCTCCACTTT CSAYRSPLHF
. . TRBJ1-2 TRBV29-1 TGCAGCGTCGGAACCCACCAGGAGTATGGCTACACCTTC CSVGTHQEYGYTF
. . TRBJ1-5 TRBV4-3 TGCGCCAGCAGCCCCTCCCGAAACAATCAGCCCCAGCATTTT CASSPSRNNQPQHF
. TRBD2 TRBJ2-1 TRBV11-1 TGTGCCAGCAGCCCCCGGTTAGCGGGAACTTACAATGAGCAGTTCTTC CASSPRLAGTYNEQFF
. TRBD1 TRBJ2-1 TRBV15 TGTGCCACCAGCCGGGGGACAGGCAATTACAATGAGCAGTTCTTC CATSRGTGNYNEQFF
. TRBD1 TRBJ1-1 TRBV4-2 TGTGCCAGCAGCCATCCGACAGGGAGGACTGAAGCTTTCTTT CASSHPTGRTEAFF
. . TRBJ1-4 TRBV7-9 TGTGCCAGCAGCTTAAGTTCTTTCAGGGGTTTGGAAAAACTGTTTTTT CASSLSSFRGLEKLFF
. . TRBJ2-2 TRBV7-8 TGTGCCAGCAGCGAAAGTCGCACCGGGGAGCTGTTTTTT CASSESRTGELFF
. . TRBJ2-2 TRBV5-6 TGTGCCAGCAGTTCCCTGGGGAAAGTGAACACCGGGGAGCTGTTTTTT CASSSLGKVNTGELFF
. TRBD2 TRBJ2-1 TRBV11-3 TGTGCCAGCAGCCAACTAGCGGGGGTCCCCAATGAGCAGTTCTTC CASSQLAGVPNEQFF
. . TRBJ2-7 TRBV14 TGTGCCAGCAGCCCAGGCTACGAGCAGTACTTC CASSPGYEQYF
once . TRBJ1-3 TRBV6-5 TGTGCCAGCAGCCGGGGGGCCCCAACTGGAAACACCATATATTTT CASSRGAPTGNTIYF
. TRBD2 TRBJ2-3 TRBV5-4 TGTGCCAGCAGTAATCCGGGACTAGCGGGAATAGATACGCAGTATTTT CASSNPGLAGIDTQYF
. TRBD1 TRBJ1-5 TRBV19 TGTGCCAGTAGTCCTGGGGCCGGACAGGGTTTAGTTCGATGGCCCCAGCATTTT CASSPGAGQGLVRWPQHF